This record covers a single T cell receptor (beta chain). The data originate from a study of memory CD4+ T cells and cytomegalovirus serostatus. Single viable CD3+CD4+CD8-CD45RO+ cells were sorted as the memory CD4+ T cells. Per germline, CDR1 MNHNS and CDR2 SASEGT. The length of the CDR3 is 15 residues. J gave up 1 base and V 6 bases, and 5 bases lay outside the gene matches. TCRdb's table, derived via immunoSEQ multiplex PCR, lists solely in-frame clones and lacks some. The sample yields about 73,000 clones, just under 80% seen once. The chain combines TRBV6-1 with TRBJ2-2, with 7 nucleotides matching TRBD1. The sample comprised memory CD4+ T cells from blood. This clonotype was sampled from an adult in good health and CMV-seropositive. The CDR3 DNA sequence: TGTGCCAGCAGGATGGGACAGTTGAACACCGGGGAGCTGTTTTTT. Translated: CASRMGQLNTGELFF.